Shown below are 31 T cell receptor beta chains from a single sample sequenced in a study of breast tumors, draining lymph nodes, adjacent tissues. Samples came from axillary lymph nodes draining the breast cancer. TCRdb independently ran MiXCR on the multiplex PCR reads; one entry per CDR3 protein. The data contain 200,000 to 250,000 distinct CDR3 sequences, 34% of them singletons. The sample comprised axillary lymph node tissue. These receptors came from a female donor with breast cancer. Some clones in this sample may be carry-over from other donors' samples.

In this sample, this clonotype turned up many times. This chain uses TRBV5-1 with TRBJ2-3; 7 nucleotides line up with TRBD2. Germline V gene sequence: CDR1 SGHRS, CDR2 YFSETQ. The CDR3 contains 18 residues. The V and J ends lost 3 bases and 2 bases, in that order; junction bases with no gene match: 15. CDR3 bases: TGCGCCAGCAGCTCAGAGGGTGGTCGGGGGGACCTCACAGATACGCAGTATTTT. It is translated as CASSSEGGRGDLTDTQYF.

In this sample, this clonotype turned up many times. The V call is TRBV7-8, the J call TRBJ2-1; D possibly matches TRBD1 or TRBD2 (5 bases each). There are 20 residues in the CDR3. The V gene's germline CDR1 is SGHVS and CDR2 FQNEAQ. V was trimmed by 0 bases and J by 4 bases, leaving 25 bases between them. CDR3 residues: CASSLAPGTTKPVLYNEQFF. CDR3 sequence (DNA): TGTGCCAGCAGCTTAGCCCCCGGGACCACCAAGCCCGTCCTGTACAATGAGCAGTTCTTC.

This clonotype appeared many times. CDR3 coding DNA: TGTGCCATCAGTGTTTTACAGGGGGCATCCCAGGGGAACGAGCAGTACTTC. It is translated as CAISVLQGASQGNEQYF. The chain employs TRBV10-3 and TRBJ2-7, with 9 bases aligning to TRBD1. The CDR3 has 17 residues. V lost 4 bases, J lost 5 bases, and 15 bases stayed unmatched. Germline V lookup: CDR1 ENHRY, CDR2 SYGVKD.

Only a few counts were recorded for this clonotype. V gene TRBV5-1 combines with J gene TRBJ2-1, with 9 bases fitting TRBD1. CDR3 length: 14 residues. Germline CDR1 is SGHRS and CDR2 is YFSETQ. Trimming took 4 bases from V and 7 from J; bases not matched to a gene: 6. The CDR3 loop is CASSATGGGNEQFF. Written as DNA, the CDR3 is TGCGCCAGCAGCGCGACAGGGGGGGGGAATGAGCAGTTCTTC.

Comments on this clonotype: This may stem from a read error, because a much larger clone lies one nucleotide away. The rearrangement joins TRBV13 to TRBJ2-7; D is ambiguous. Germline CDR1 reads PRHDT; CDR2 reads FYEKMQ (reference sequence). The CDR3 loop spans 13 amino acids. Trimming took off 5 bases at V and 3 bases at J, with 11 bases between the two ends. The CDR3 reads CASSLGDLYEQYF. CDR3 nucleotide sequence: TGTGCCAGCAGCCTCGGAGACCTCTACGAGCAGTACTTC.

This clonotype showed up many times. The V and J genes are TRBV29-1 and TRBJ1-4; tentatively, D is TRBD1 (5 bases). Germline lookup yields CDR1 SQVTM and CDR2 ANQGSEA. There are 15 residues in the CDR3. The ends were cut back, 4 bases at V and 3 bases at J, with 15 bases in the middle. CDR3 loop: CSVARGLGANEKLFF. CDR3 in DNA: TGCAGCGTTGCTAGGGGCCTCGGGGCTAATGAAAAACTGTTTTTT.

This clonotype was observed a single time. The V gene is TRBV20-1, the J gene TRBJ1-6; 8 bases match TRBD1. J was trimmed by 0 bases and V by 6 bases; bases with no gene match: 13. The germline V gene has CDR1 DFQATT and CDR2 SNEGSKA (reference sequence). The CDR3 contains 18 residues. As DNA, the CDR3 is TGCAGTGCGTTCGACAGGGGAAGGGGGACCTCCTATAATTCACCCCTCCACTTT. This codes for CSAFDRGRGTSYNSPLHF.

The chain is built from TRBV6-2 or TRBV6-3 and TRBJ1-2; no reliable D call. The CDR3 totals 12 residues. Germline V gives CDR1 MNHEY, CDR2 SVGEGT. V was trimmed by 6 bases and J by 7 bases, leaving 12 bases between them. The CDR3 sequence is CASSSRGVGYTF. The CDR3 bases are TGTGCCAGCAGCTCTAGAGGCGTTGGCTACACCTTC.

This rearrangement joins TRBV29-1 to TRBJ2-6; no firm D call. Germline lookup yields CDR1 SQVTM and CDR2 ANQGSEA. The V end lost 5 bases, the J end lost 1 base, and 15 bases lay between the germline ends. The CDR3 extends over 16 amino acids. CDR3 DNA sequence: TGCAGCGTTTTTATGGCAGGTTTATCTGGGGCCAACGTCCTGACTTTC. As protein: CSVFMAGLSGANVLTF.

This clonotype was detected many times. CDR3 bases: TGCAGTGCTAGAGATGCTAGGGCCACAGATACGCAGTATTTT. This codes for CSARDARATDTQYF. The rearrangement links TRBV20-1 to TRBJ2-3; D not certain. V lost 0 bases and J 2 bases, leaving 9 bases between the germline ends. The CDR3 extends over 14 amino acids. In germline, CDR1 is DFQATT, CDR2 SNEGSKA (reference sequence).

This clonotype was seen at least ten times. This chain joins TRBV7-3 and TRBJ2-1; 9 nucleotides agree with TRBD1. The CDR3 loop spans 14 amino acids. J gave up 5 bases and V 3 bases, and 2 bases lay outside the gene matches. CDR1 and CDR2 (germline): SGHTA, FQGTGA. Here the CDR3 DNA reads TGTGCCAGCAGCTTCGACAGGGGGAACAATGAGCAGTTCTTC. Amino acid sequence: CASSFDRGNNEQFF. Full variable domain (rest looked up from reference TRBV7-3 and TRBJ2-1): GAGVSQTPSNKVTEKGKYVELRCDPISGHTALYWYRQSLGQGPEFLIYFQGTGAADDSGLPNDRFFAVRPEGSVSTLKIQRTERGDSAVYLCASSFDRGNNEQFFGPGTRLTVL.

This clonotype was recorded at least ten times. This sequence joins TRBV10-1 and TRBJ2-3; 7 nucleotides match TRBD2. J gave up 4 bases and V 7 bases, and 8 bases lay outside the gene matches. This CDR3 region has 14 residues. Per germline, CDR1 WNHNN and CDR2 SYGVQD (reference sequence). CDR3 nucleotides: TGCGCCAGCATGGCTAGCGGTTATTCAGATACGCAGTATTTT. It is translated as CASMASGYSDTQYF.

V usage is TRBV29-1 and J usage is TRBJ2-5; TRBD1 aligns across 7 bases. The CDR3 totals 16 residues. In germline, CDR1 is SQVTM, CDR2 ANQGSEA. V dropped 6 bases and J dropped 2; count of bases not matched to a gene: 15. The CDR3 DNA is TGCAGCGTCGCGGACAGGACGCAAATCCCTCAAGAGACCCAGTACTTC. Its protein is CSVADRTQIPQETQYF. The full variable domain, with the rest looked up from reference TRBV29-1 and TRBJ2-5, is SAVISQKPSRDICQRGTSLTIQCQVDSQVTMMFWYRQQPGQSLTLIATANQGSEATYESGFVIDKFPISRPNLTFSTLTVSNMSPEDSSIYLCSVADRTQIPQETQYFGPGTRLLVL.

This clonotype was observed at least ten times. The junction departs from the called germline gene at one end, perhaps through a read error. The gene calls are TRBV9 and TRBJ1-2, with D unresolved. CDR3 length equals 15 residues. CDR1 is SGDLS, CDR2 YYNGEE, per germline. CDR3 nucleotide sequence: TGTGCCAGCAGCGTAGGGACCGAAAGCTTCTATGGCTCCACCTTC. It is translated as CASSVGTESFYGSTF. The full variable domain, its missing parts supplied by reference TRBV9 and TRBJ1-2, is DSGVTQTPKHLITATGQRVTLRCSPRSGDLSVYWYQQSLDQGLQFLIQYYNGEERAKGNILERFSAQQFPDLHSELNLSSLELGDSALYFCASSVGTESFYGSTFGSGTRLTVV.

The V gene is TRBV7-9, the J gene TRBJ2-1; no clear D gene. Trimming shortened V by 8 bases and J by 2 bases, and 10 bases separated the two germline ends. The CDR3 has 13 amino acids. Looked up from germline, CDR1 is SEHNR and CDR2 is FQNEAQ (reference sequence). The CDR3, as DNA: TGTGCCAGCGGCCTTGGGGCCTACAATGAGCAGTTCTTC. Protein sequence: CASGLGAYNEQFF.

Turning to this clonotype: A much larger clonotype is one base distant, so this may be a read error. The rearrangement joins TRBV11-2 to TRBJ1-2; D is unresolved. The V and J ends lost 0 bases and 4 bases respectively, with 9 bases between them. The CDR3 spans 14 residues. Germline loops: CDR1 SGHAT, CDR2 FQNNGV. DNA for the CDR3: TGTGCCAGCAGCTTAGAAGATTCATCCTATGGCTACACCTTC. This translates into CASSLEDSSYGYTF. Filled out from reference TRBV11-2 and TRBJ1-2, the complete variable domain reads EAGVAQSPRYKIIEKRQSVAFWCNPISGHATLYWYQQILGQGPKLLIQFQNNGVVDDSQLPKDRFSAERLKGVDSTLKIQPAKLEDSAVYLCASSLEDSSYGYTFGSGTRLTVV.

This clonotype was seen at least ten times. The rearrangement joins TRBV3-2 to TRBJ2-2; the table's D gene call, TRBD1, was not cross checked with the DNA. TRBV3-2 is deemed a pseudogene. The CDR3 runs to 13 residues. The CDR3 coding sequence is TGCCCAATGCGGGGGAATGGAACCGGGGAGCTGTTTTTT. Amino acid sequence: CPMRGNGTGELFF.

This clonotype came up many times. The chain links TRBV6-5 to TRBJ1-2; TRBD1 agrees at 7 bases. Per germline, CDR1 MNHEY and CDR2 SVGAGI. This CDR3 contains 12 residues. Trimming at V came to 5 bases and at J to 8 bases, leaving 5 bases not matched to a gene. The CDR3, as DNA: TGTGCCAGCAGTGCCGGGACAGCGGGCTACACCTTC. Amino acids: CASSAGTAGYTF.

This clonotype was seen only a few times. The V call is TRBV24-1, the J call TRBJ1-5, with D perhaps TRBD1 (5 bases). Germline loops: CDR1 KGHDR, CDR2 SFDVKD. The CDR3 length is 15 residues. The V and J ends lost 5 bases and 7 bases respectively, with 17 bases between them. The CDR3 sequence: CATSVLRVGEQPQHF. The CDR3 coding sequence is TGTGCCACCAGTGTCCTCAGGGTGGGCGAGCAGCCCCAGCATTTT.

J is TRBJ2-5 and V is TRBV5-6; 9 bases are a match to TRBD2. The germline V gene encodes CDR1 SGHDT and CDR2 YYEEEE. CDR3 length equals 17 residues. The junction had 10 bases not matched to a gene; V was cut back by 2 bases and J by 2 bases. CDR3 in amino acids: CASSFPNGLAQQETQYF. CDR3 sequence (DNA): TGTGCCAGCAGCTTCCCCAACGGACTAGCGCAACAAGAGACCCAGTACTTC.

This clonotype was found a few times. A much larger clone is a single base away; this may be a read error. J is TRBJ2-1 and V is TRBV5-1, with 7 bases lining up with TRBD1. Germline loops: CDR1 SGHRS, CDR2 YFSETQ. This CDR3 has 15 residues. J was trimmed by 2 bases and V by 4 bases; bases with no gene match: 6. CDR3 bases: TGCGCCAGCAGCCCTCAGGGGGACCCCTACAATGAGCAGTTCTTC. Its protein product is CASSPQGDPYNEQFF.

This clonotype has ten or more counts. V is TRBV7-2 and J is TRBJ2-5, with a possible D match to TRBD2 (5 bases). The CDR3 spans 12 residues. The germline V and J ends were trimmed by 5 bases and 5 bases, with 9 bases remaining between them. The germline CDR1 and CDR2 sequences are SGHTA and FQGNSA. The CDR3 reads CASSPTMETQYF. DNA of the CDR3: TGTGCCAGCAGCCCGACTATGGAGACCCAGTACTTC.

Many counts were recorded for this clonotype. The chain has TRBV5-1 and TRBJ1-2; 8 nucleotides agree with TRBD1. This CDR3 is built from 14 residues. The J segment lost 7 bases and the V segment lost 0 bases, leaving 5 bases of the junction unmatched. The germline V gene has CDR1 SGHRS and CDR2 YFSETQ. DNA for the CDR3: TGCGCCAGCAGCTTGGGACAGGGGTTAGGTGGCTACACCTTC. Its translation is CASSLGQGLGGYTF.

The chain combines TRBV7-2 with TRBJ2-5; TRBD2 aligns across 7 bases. Germline lookup yields CDR1 SGHTA and CDR2 FQGNSA. The CDR3 is 16 amino acids. The ends lost 3 bases at V and 5 bases at J; junction bases unmatched: 12. This CDR3 is CASSFSGGGTGETQYF. The DNA for the CDR3 is TGTGCCAGCAGCTTTTCGGGGGGAGGAACCGGGGAGACCCAGTACTTC.

This clonotype came up many times. The chain carries TRBV9 and TRBJ2-1; 10 nucleotides align to TRBD1. The V gene's germline CDR1 is SGDLS and CDR2 YYNGEE. The junction had 2 bases not matched to a gene; V was cut back by 0 bases and J by 5 bases. This CDR3 is built from 15 residues. This CDR3 is CASSVGGTGDNEQFF. In DNA, the CDR3 is TGTGCCAGCAGCGTAGGCGGGACAGGGGACAATGAGCAGTTCTTC.

The chain has TRBV2 and TRBJ2-3, with D perhaps matching TRBD2 (7 bases). The germline V and J ends were trimmed by 6 bases and 4 bases, with 17 bases remaining between them. The germline V gene has CDR1 SNHLY and CDR2 FYNNEI. The CDR3 runs to 15 residues. CDR3 amino acids: CASRFGGGLADTQYF. The CDR3 DNA reads TGTGCCAGCAGGTTTGGGGGGGGGCTGGCAGATACGCAGTATTTT.

As for this clonotype: This may be a read error, as it is one base from a much larger clone. This sequence joins TRBV9 and TRBJ2-1, with a tentative D call TRBD1 (6 bases). Germline V lookup: CDR1 SGDLS, CDR2 YYNGEE. The CDR3 contains 15 residues. The CDR3 protein is CASSTRGEGGNEPFF. For the CDR3, the DNA is TGTGCCAGCAGCACCCGAGGGGAAGGGGGTAATGAGCCGTTCTTC.

On this clonotype itself: A junction boundary mismatches the germline segment, possibly from a read error. V and J are TRBV10-3 and TRBJ2-2; 9 positions agree with TRBD1. Germline CDR1 is ENHRY and CDR2 is SYGVKD. The CDR3 is 13 amino acids. The chain's CDR3 is CATGQGNSGELFF. CDR3 DNA sequence: TGTGCCACTGGACAGGGGAACTCCGGGGAGCTGTTTTTT.

This clonotype was seen more than once but under ten times. This chain joins TRBV10-2 and TRBJ1-1; 8 bases map to TRBD1. The J segment lost 6 bases and the V segment lost 3 bases, leaving 3 bases of the junction unmatched. The CDR3 has 13 amino acids. Germline V gene lookup returns CDR1 WSHSY and CDR2 SAAADI. CDR3 nucleotide sequence: TGCGCCAGCAGTGAACTGGACAGGGCTGAAGCTTTCTTT. This sequence encodes CASSELDRAEAFF.

The chain links TRBV28 to TRBJ1-2, with D perhaps TRBD1 (6 bases). The germline V gene has CDR1 MDHEN and CDR2 SYDVKM. The V end was cut by 2 bases, the J end by 4 bases, with 11 bases between. The CDR3 sequence is 14 residues long. The CDR3 bases are TGTGCCAGCAGTTTACCGGGACAAGTCTATGGCTACACCTTC. Protein product: CASSLPGQVYGYTF.

This clonotype was detected ten times or more. The genes are TRBV5-1 and TRBJ2-3; tentatively, D is TRBD1 (5 bases). V was cut by 0 bases and J by 3 bases, with 11 bases left in between. Germline V lookup: CDR1 SGHRS, CDR2 YFSETQ. The CDR3 extends over 15 amino acids. CDR3 in amino acids: CASSLGRVETDTQYF. In DNA form, the CDR3 reads TGCGCCAGCAGCTTGGGCAGGGTTGAAACAGATACGCAGTATTTT.